The sequence of this TCR beta chain was determined in a study of long-term antiretroviral therapy in people with HIV. Overall study results and limits: No data were available on ART adherence, viral resistance or therapy changes. Upon ART, diversity increased but remained lower than transplant donor controls.

With respect to this clone: Its target is not known.

Each HIV-infected participant was given treatment in the United States. This was the immunoSEQ v3.0 assay at survey level. Sequencing was performed with immunoSEQ multiplex PCR; in TCRdb, only in-frame clones are kept and a portion is missing. The table records around 21,000 clones, 81% of them present only once. This TCR came from a man in his forties with HIV. This specimen consisted of unsorted PBMCs, obtained 0.1 years before starting antiretroviral therapy.

As DNA, the CDR3 is TGTGCCAGCAGTTACTCGCTCTACAATGAGCAGTTCTTC. Its protein product is CASSYSLYNEQFF. The V call is TRBV6-5, the J call TRBJ2-1; unclear D gene. The CDR3 is made up of 13 amino acids. Per the germline V gene, CDR1 is MNHEY and CDR2 is SVGAGI. Deletions cut 0 bases from V and 3 bases from J, with 3 bases between.